This TCR beta chain was documented in a study of shared clonotypes between healthy human individuals. Trimming removed 0 bases at V and 2 bases at J, with 19 bases between. The CDR3 is made up of 18 amino acids. Germline CDR1 SEHNR, CDR2 FQNEAQ (reference sequence). The data were produced by immunoSEQ multiplex PCR, yet TCRdb's version contains in-frame clones alone and is incomplete. The data show some 2.1 million clones, 93% seen once. Study-wide results and caveats: In several donors, around 5% of naive CD4 clonotypes appeared in common.

Terminally differentiated effector memory CD45RA+ cells were left out of the naive CD8 fraction, which was CD45RO-negative and positively selected for CCR7. A word on this clone: The antigen is undetermined.

The sample consisted of naive CD8+ T cells from PBMCs. The chain links TRBV7-9 to TRBJ1-2; the D is unclear. The source of this sequence is a man between 18 and 29 years old in good health. Some clones in this sample may be carry-over from other donors' samples. The CDR3 region is CASSLADALQVPNYGYTF. The CDR3 coding sequence is TGTGCCAGCAGCTTAGCCGATGCCCTCCAAGTGCCCAACTATGGCTACACCTTC.